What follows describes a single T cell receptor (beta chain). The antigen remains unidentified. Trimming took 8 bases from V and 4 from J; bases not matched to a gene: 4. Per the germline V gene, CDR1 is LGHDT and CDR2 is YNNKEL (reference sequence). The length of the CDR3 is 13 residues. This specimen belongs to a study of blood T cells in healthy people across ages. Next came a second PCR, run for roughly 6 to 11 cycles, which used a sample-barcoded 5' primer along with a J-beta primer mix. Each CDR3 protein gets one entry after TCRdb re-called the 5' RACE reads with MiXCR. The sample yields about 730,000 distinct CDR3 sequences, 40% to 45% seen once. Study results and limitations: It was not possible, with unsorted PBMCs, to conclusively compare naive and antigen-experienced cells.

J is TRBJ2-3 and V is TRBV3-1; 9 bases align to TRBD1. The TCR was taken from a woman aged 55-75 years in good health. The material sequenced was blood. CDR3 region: CASETGGADTQYF. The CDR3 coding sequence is TGTGCCAGCGAGACAGGGGGAGCAGATACGCAGTATTTT.